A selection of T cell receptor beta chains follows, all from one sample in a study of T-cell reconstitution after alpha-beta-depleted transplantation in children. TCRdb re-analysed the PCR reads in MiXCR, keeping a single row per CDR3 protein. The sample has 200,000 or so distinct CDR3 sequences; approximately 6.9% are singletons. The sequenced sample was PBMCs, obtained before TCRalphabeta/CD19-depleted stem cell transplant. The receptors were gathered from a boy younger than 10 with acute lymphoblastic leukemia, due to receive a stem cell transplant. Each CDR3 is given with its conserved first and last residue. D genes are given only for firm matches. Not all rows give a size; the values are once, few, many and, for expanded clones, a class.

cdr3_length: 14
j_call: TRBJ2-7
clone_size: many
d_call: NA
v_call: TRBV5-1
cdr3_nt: TGCGCCAGCAGCTTTAATATAGGGATCTACGAGCAGTACTTC
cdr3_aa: CASSFNIGIYEQYF

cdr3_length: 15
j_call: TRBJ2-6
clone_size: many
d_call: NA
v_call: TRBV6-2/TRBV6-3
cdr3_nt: TGTGCCAGCAGTTACGGACGTTCTGGGGCCAACGTCCTGACTTTC
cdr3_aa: CASSYGRSGANVLTF

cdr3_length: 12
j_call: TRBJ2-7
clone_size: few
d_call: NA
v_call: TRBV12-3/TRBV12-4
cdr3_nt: TGTGCCAGCAGGGGGGCCAACTACGAGCAGTACTTC
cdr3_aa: CASRGANYEQYF

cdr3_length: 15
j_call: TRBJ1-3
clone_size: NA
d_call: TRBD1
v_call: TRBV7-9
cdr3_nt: TGTGCCAGCAGCCTAGACAGGGATGCTGGAAACACCATATATTTT
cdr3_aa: CASSLDRDAGNTIYF

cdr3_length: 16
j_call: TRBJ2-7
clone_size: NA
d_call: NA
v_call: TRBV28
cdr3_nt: TGTGCCAGCAGTCTACCCCGTGGGACTCGAGCCTACGAGCAGTACTTC
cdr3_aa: CASSLPRGTRAYEQYF

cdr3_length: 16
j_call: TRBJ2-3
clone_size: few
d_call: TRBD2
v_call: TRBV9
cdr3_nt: TGTGCCAGCAGCTTCCGACTAGCGGGAGTATCGGATACGCAGTATTTT
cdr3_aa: CASSFRLAGVSDTQYF

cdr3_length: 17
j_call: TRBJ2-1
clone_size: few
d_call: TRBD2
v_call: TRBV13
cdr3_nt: TGTGCCAGCAGCCTGCGGGTTAGCGGGTCGATCCCCCCTGAGCAGTTCTTC
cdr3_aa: CASSLRVSGSIPPEQFF

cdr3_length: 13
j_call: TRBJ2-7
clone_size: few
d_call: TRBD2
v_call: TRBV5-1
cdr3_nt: TGCGCCAGCAGCCCGGGACTAAACTACGAGCAGTACTTC
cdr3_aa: CASSPGLNYEQYF

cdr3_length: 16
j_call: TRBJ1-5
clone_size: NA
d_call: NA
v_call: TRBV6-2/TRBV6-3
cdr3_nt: TGTGCCACCAAAAGTCCCGCGGGGGGCGGCCGTCAGCCCCAGCATTTT
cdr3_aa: CATKSPAGGGRQPQHF

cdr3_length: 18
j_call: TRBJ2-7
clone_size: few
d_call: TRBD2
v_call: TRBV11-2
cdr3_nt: TGTGCCAGCAGCTTAGGAAAACGCCGGACTAGAGATTCGGGTGAGCAGTACTTC
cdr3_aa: CASSLGKRRTRDSGEQYF

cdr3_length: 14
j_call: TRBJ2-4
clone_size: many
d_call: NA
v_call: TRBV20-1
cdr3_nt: TGCAGTGCCCTGCTTGGGGGAGCCAAAAACATTCAGTACTTC
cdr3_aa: CSALLGGAKNIQYF

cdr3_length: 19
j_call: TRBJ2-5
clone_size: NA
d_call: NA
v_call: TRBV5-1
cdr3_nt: TGCGCCAGCAGCTTGATCACTAGTACGAAACGCCCTGGCCAAGAGACCCAGTACTTC
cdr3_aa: CASSLITSTKRPGQETQYF

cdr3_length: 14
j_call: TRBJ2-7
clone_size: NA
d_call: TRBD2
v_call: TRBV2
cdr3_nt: TGTGCCAGCAGTGCCGGCGGGGGACCCTACGAGCAGTACTTC
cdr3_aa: CASSAGGGPYEQYF

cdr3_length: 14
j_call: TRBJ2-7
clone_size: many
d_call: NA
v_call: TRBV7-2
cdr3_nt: TGTGCCAGCAGCTTATGGGTGGGGGGCTACGAGCAGTACTTC
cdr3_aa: CASSLWVGGYEQYF

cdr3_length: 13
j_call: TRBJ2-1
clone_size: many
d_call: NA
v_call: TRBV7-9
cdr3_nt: TGTGCCAGCAGCCAAGGGGGAAACAATGAGCAGTTCTTC
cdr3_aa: CASSQGGNNEQFF

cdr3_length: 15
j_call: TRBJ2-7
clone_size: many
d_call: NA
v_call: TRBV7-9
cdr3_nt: TGTGCCAGCAGTTTTGAAGAGTCTTTCGCCTACGAGCAGTACTTC
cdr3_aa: CASSFEESFAYEQYF

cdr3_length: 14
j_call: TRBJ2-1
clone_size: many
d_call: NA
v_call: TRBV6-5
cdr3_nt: TGTGCCAGCAGTAACCCCAACGGACACGATGAGCAGTTCTTC
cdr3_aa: CASSNPNGHDEQFF

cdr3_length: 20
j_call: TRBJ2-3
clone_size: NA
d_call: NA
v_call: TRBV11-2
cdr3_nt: TGTGCCAGCAGCTCCGCTCACCGCTTCAGAATAGCCCCTAGCACAGATACGCAGTATTTT
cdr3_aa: CASSSAHRFRIAPSTDTQYF

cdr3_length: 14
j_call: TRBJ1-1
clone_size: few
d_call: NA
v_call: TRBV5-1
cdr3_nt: TGCGCCAGCAGCTTGAATGACGGGAACACTGAAGCTTTCTTT
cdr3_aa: CASSLNDGNTEAFF

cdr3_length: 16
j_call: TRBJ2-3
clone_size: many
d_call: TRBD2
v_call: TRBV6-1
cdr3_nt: TGTGCCAGCAGGGAGGGTAGGACTAGGGACACAGATACGCAGTATTTT
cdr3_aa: CASREGRTRDTDTQYF

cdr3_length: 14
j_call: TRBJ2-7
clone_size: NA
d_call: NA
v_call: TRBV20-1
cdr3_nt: TGCAGTGGGAGTCTCGTCCAAAGCTCCTACGAGCAGTACTTC
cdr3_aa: CSGSLVQSSYEQYF

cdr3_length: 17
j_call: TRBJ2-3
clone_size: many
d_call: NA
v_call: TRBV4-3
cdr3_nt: TGCGCCAGCAGCCAAGACAGGGGGAGGTCTAGCACAGATACGCAGTATTTT
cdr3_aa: CASSQDRGRSSTDTQYF

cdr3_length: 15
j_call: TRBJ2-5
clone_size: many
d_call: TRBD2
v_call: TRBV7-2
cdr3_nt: TGTGCCAGCAGCATTGGGACTACGTACCAAGAGACCCAGTACTTC
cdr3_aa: CASSIGTTYQETQYF

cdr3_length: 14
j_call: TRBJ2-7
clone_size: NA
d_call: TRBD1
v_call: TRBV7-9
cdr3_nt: TGTGCCAGCAGCTCGGGACAGGGGCTTAGGGAGCAGTACTTC
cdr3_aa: CASSSGQGLREQYF

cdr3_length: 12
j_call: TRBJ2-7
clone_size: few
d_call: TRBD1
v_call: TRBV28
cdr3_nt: TGTGCCAGCAGCACTGCGGACAGGGACAACGCCTTC
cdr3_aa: CASSTADRDNAF

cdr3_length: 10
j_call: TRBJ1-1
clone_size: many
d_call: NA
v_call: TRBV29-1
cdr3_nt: TGCAGCATTGTGTACGGTGAAGCTTTCTTT
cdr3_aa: CSIVYGEAFF

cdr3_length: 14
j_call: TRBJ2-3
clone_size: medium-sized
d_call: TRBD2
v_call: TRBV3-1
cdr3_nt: TGTGCCACAAAGAATAGCGGGATGGCCGATACGCAGTATTTT
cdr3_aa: CATKNSGMADTQYF

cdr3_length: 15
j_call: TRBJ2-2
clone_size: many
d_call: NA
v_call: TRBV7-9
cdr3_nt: TGTGCCAGCAGAGTAGGGGGGTCCGGCACCGGGGAGCTGTTTTTT
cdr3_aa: CASRVGGSGTGELFF

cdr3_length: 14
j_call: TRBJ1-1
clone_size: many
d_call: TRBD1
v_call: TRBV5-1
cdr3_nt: TGCGCCAGCAGCATCCAGGGGGATAACGCTGAAGCTTTCTTT
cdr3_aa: CASSIQGDNAEAFF